The 22 T cell receptor beta chains in this list originate from one sample, sequenced in a study of OX40 agonist ivuxolimab in advanced cancers. This table comes from immunoSEQ multiplex PCR, and its TCRdb copy is limited to in-frame clones, with some not included. The data hold just over 40,000 clones, with approximately 81% observed a single time. Sequenced here: CD4+ or CD8+ T cells sorted from blood, sampled in a trial of the OX40 agonist ivuxolimab. These receptors originate from an adult with an advanced solid tumor such as melanoma, head and neck, liver or kidney cancer.

The CDR3 bases are TGTGCCAGCAGTGAGAAGGACCACGAGCAGTACTTC. It specifies CASSEKDHEQYF. The V and J genes are TRBV6-4 and TRBJ2-5; no firm D call. The tail of the sequence fits TRBJ2-7 better, so the J call may be wrong. The CDR3 contains 12 residues. Germline CDR1 reads MRHNA; CDR2 reads SNTAGT.

The chain combines TRBV7-9 with TRBJ2-7; D is unresolved. The CDR3 runs 13 residues. The V end lost 1 base, the J end lost 7 bases, and 11 bases lay between the germline ends. Per germline, CDR1 SEHNR and CDR2 FQNEAQ (reference sequence). CDR3 amino acids: CASSLDSVREQYF. In nucleotides, the CDR3 is TGTGCCAGCAGCTTAGATTCGGTTAGGGAGCAGTACTTC.

The sample holds one count of this clone. This rearrangement joins TRBV7-9 to TRBJ2-5, with TRBD2 identical over 7 bases. The V and J ends lost 5 bases and 2 bases, in that order; junction bases with no gene match: 14. From germline, CDR1 is SEHNR and CDR2 FQNEAQ (reference sequence). The CDR3 runs to 17 residues. CDR3 nucleotides: TGTGCCAGCAGCCCATCTCGGGAGGCACGAGCGCAAGAGACCCAGTACTTC. Protein product: CASSPSREARAQETQYF.

V and J are TRBV28 and TRBJ1-5, with TRBD1 matching over 7 bases. This CDR3 comprises 15 residues. From germline, CDR1 is MDHEN and CDR2 SYDVKM. Trimming at V came to 6 bases and at J to 3 bases, leaving 8 bases not matched to a gene. CDR3 sequence (DNA): TGTGCCAGCAGCCTCAAGGACAGGAACAATCAGCCCCAGCATTTT. Its translation is CASSLKDRNNQPQHF. Combining the CDR3 with reference TRBV28 and TRBJ1-5 gives the whole variable domain DVKVTQSSRYLVKRTGEKVFLECVQDMDHENMFWYRQDPGLGLRLIYFSYDVKMKEKGDIPEGYSVSREKKERFSLILESASTNQTSMYLCASSLKDRNNQPQHFGDGTRLSIL.

CDR3 DNA: TGTGCCGTCGGACTATTCTCAATCAACGAGCAGTACTTC. Protein: CAVGLFSINEQYF. The chain carries TRBV10-3 and TRBJ2-7; D is perhaps TRBD2 (6 bases). Trimming shortened V by 11 bases and J by 5 bases, and 19 bases separated the two germline ends. Per the germline V gene, CDR1 is ENHRY and CDR2 is SYGVKD. The CDR3 is made up of 13 amino acids.

The J gene is TRBJ1-2, the V gene TRBV4-3; D is unresolved. This CDR3 contains 15 residues. In germline, CDR1 is LGHNA, CDR2 YSLEER. Trimming removed 0 bases from V and 1 base from J, with 9 bases in between. CDR3 bases: TGCGCCAGCAGCCAAGATAAAGCCAGTAACTATGGCTACACCTTC. This sequence encodes CASSQDKASNYGYTF.

The CDR3 loop is CASSFPFQETQYF. CDR3 bases: TGTGCCAGCAGTTTTCCCTTCCAAGAGACCCAGTACTTC. The chain carries TRBV27 and TRBJ2-5; D is uncertain. CDR1 is MNHEY, CDR2 SMNVEV, per germline (reference sequence). Trimming took off 3 bases at V and 1 base at J, with 6 bases between the two ends. CDR3 size: 13 residues.

V and J are TRBV19 and TRBJ2-5, with TRBD2 matching 8 bases. The J segment lost 3 bases and the V segment lost 6 bases, leaving 6 bases of the junction unmatched. CDR1 is LNHDA and CDR2 is SQIVND in the germline V gene (reference sequence). CDR3 length equals 14 residues. This chain's CDR3 is CASRQLAGEETQYF. The DNA of the CDR3 is TGTGCCAGTAGACAGCTAGCGGGCGAAGAGACCCAGTACTTC. The full variable domain, rest sourced from reference TRBV19 and TRBJ2-5, is DGGITQSPKYLFRKEGQNVTLSCEQNLNHDAMYWYRQDPGQGLRLIYYSQIVNDFQKGDIAEGYSVSREKKESFPLTVTSAQKNPTAFYLCASRQLAGEETQYFGPGTRLLVL.

This clone was seen only once. V gene TRBV11-2 combines with J gene TRBJ1-5; D is ambiguous. V was trimmed by 3 bases and J by 0 bases, leaving 3 bases between them. CDR1 SGHAT and CDR2 FQNNGV come from the germline V gene. The CDR3 totals 13 residues. The CDR3 is CASSLNSNQPQHF. For the CDR3, the DNA is TGTGCCAGCAGCTTGAATAGCAATCAGCCCCAGCATTTT.

The gene calls are TRBV30 and TRBJ2-1; the D is unclear. Germline V CDR1 and CDR2: GTSNPN, SVGIG (reference sequence). This CDR3 region has 14 residues. The ends were cut back, 8 bases at V and 4 bases at J, with 18 bases in the middle. The CDR3 nucleotides read TGTGCCGGATCCCAATCCCTGGGGTACAATGAGCAGTTCTTC. The encoded protein is CAGSQSLGYNEQFF.

This sequence joins TRBV4-3 and TRBJ2-5; 9 bases are a match to TRBD2. The CDR3 length is 17 residues. Trimming removed 1 base from V and 2 bases from J; junction bases left unmatched: 8. Germline V gene data show CDR1 as LGHNA and CDR2 as YSLEER. The CDR3 here is CASSQGIGRGGQETQYF. DNA for the CDR3: TGCGCCAGCAGCCAAGGGATTGGGCGGGGGGGTCAAGAGACCCAGTACTTC.

This chain connects TRBV5-4 to TRBJ2-7; TRBD2 matches at 9 bases. The CDR3 is 20 residues long. CDR1 is SGHNT and CDR2 is YYREEE in the germline V gene (reference sequence). V was pared by 4 bases and J by 7 bases, with 27 bases of the junction left unmatched. CDR3 amino acids: CASSTGEGLAVTGVVWEQYF. Written as DNA, the CDR3 is TGTGCCAGCAGCACGGGGGAGGGACTAGCTGTTACGGGGGTAGTATGGGAGCAGTACTTC.

The genes are TRBV19 and TRBJ2-1; D is perhaps TRBD1 (6 bases). From germline, CDR1 is LNHDA and CDR2 SQIVND (reference sequence). Trimming took off 3 bases at V and 6 bases at J, with 9 bases between the two ends. The CDR3 consists of 13 residues. This CDR3 reads CASSMVGGNEQFF. The CDR3 nucleotides are TGTGCCAGTAGTATGGTAGGGGGCAATGAGCAGTTCTTC.

The chain has TRBV27 and TRBJ1-2; D unresolved. The CDR3 loop spans 14 amino acids. The germline V gene has CDR1 MNHEY and CDR2 SMNVEV (reference sequence). V was clipped by 2 bases and J by 8 bases, with 15 bases between them. The CDR3 spells CASSLIAGSGGYTF. The CDR3 nucleotides are TGTGCCAGCAGTTTAATAGCGGGATCGGGAGGCTACACCTTC.

The chain couples TRBV27 to TRBJ2-3; maybe TRBD2 (5 bases). Germline CDR1 and CDR2: MNHEY and SMNVEV (reference sequence). With 8 bases removed from V and 9 bases from J, the gap between germline ends came to 9 bases. The CDR3 length is 10 residues. The CDR3 nucleotides read TGTGCCAGCGGGTCGGGGACGCAGTATTTT. It translates to CASGSGTQYF.

The chain has TRBV27 and TRBJ2-5; perhaps TRBD1 as D (5 bases). V shed 5 bases and J shed 0 bases, with 13 bases lying between them. The CDR3 loop spans 15 amino acids. Germline values: CDR1 MNHEY, CDR2 SMNVEV (reference sequence). CDR3 sequence: CASSPRVLDQETQYF. CDR3 DNA: TGTGCCAGCAGTCCCAGGGTATTGGACCAAGAGACCCAGTACTTC.

This rearrangement joins TRBV19 to TRBJ1-2; tentative D call: TRBD1 (5 bases). V was trimmed by 6 bases and J by 0 bases, leaving 14 bases between them. This CDR3 is 15 amino acids long. Germline V gives CDR1 LNHDA, CDR2 SQIVND (reference sequence). CDR3 in amino acids: CASSKLGLSNYGYTF. For the CDR3, the DNA is TGTGCCAGTAGCAAATTGGGACTCTCTAACTATGGCTACACCTTC.

The chain is built from TRBV29-1 and TRBJ1-2; a possible D gene is TRBD1 (5 bases). CDR3 length: 13 amino acids. V shed 6 bases and J shed 4 bases, with 15 bases lying between them. Germline CDR1 SQVTM, CDR2 ANQGSEA. The CDR3, as DNA: TGCAGCGTCCTACTGGGGGGGACCTATGGCTACACCTTC. It codes for CSVLLGGTYGYTF.

V usage is TRBV10-3 and J usage is TRBJ2-1; 9 bases are a match to TRBD1. The CDR3 runs 14 residues. Germline CDR1 is ENHRY and CDR2 is SYGVKD. Trimming took 6 bases from V and 4 from J; bases not matched to a gene: 4. The CDR3: CAIRRTGDYNEQFF. The CDR3 bases are TGTGCCATCAGAAGGACAGGGGATTACAATGAGCAGTTCTTC.

The chain recombines TRBV28 with TRBJ1-5; D is uncertain. The CDR3 sequence is 14 residues long. Germline CDR1 is MDHEN and CDR2 is SYDVKM. V was clipped by 9 bases and J by 4 bases, with 16 bases between them. The CDR3 coding sequence is TGTGCCAGTTCGGGCCGACAATTTAATCAGCCCCAGCATTTT. Its protein is CASSGRQFNQPQHF.

The rearrangement joins TRBV9 to TRBJ2-1, with D perhaps matching TRBD2 (6 bases). The CDR3 has 14 amino acids. Germline loops: CDR1 SGDLS, CDR2 YYNGEE. V lost 0 bases to trimming and J lost 8 bases, with 12 bases between them. CDR3 in DNA: TGTGCCAGCAGCGTAGGCGGGGTTTCGGATGAGCAGTTCTTC. Its translation: CASSVGGVSDEQFF.

This clone was seen only a few times. The V call is TRBV7-9, the J call TRBJ1-2; D not resolved. This CDR3 is 12 amino acids long. Germline CDR1 and CDR2: SEHNR and FQNEAQ (reference sequence). Trimming took off 8 bases at V and 6 bases at J, with 13 bases between the two ends. In DNA form, the CDR3 reads TGTGCCAGCGGTCCCGGTAGTAATGGCTACACCTTC. This sequence encodes CASGPGSNGYTF.